What follows is one TCR beta chain and its context. Its antigen target is currently unknown. Per-base quality was not reported, and no clone a single base away is much larger than it. Trimming costs V 3 bases and J 4 bases, and their ends lie 16 bases apart. As encoded in the germline V gene, CDR1 is SGHRS while CDR2 is YFSETQ. From cysteine to phenylalanine, the CDR3 is 15 amino acids long. Left in the record is the CDR3 DNA by itself, 45 bases read in frame from the first base. The sample originates from a study of cytomegalovirus exposure and HLA in healthy donors (dated by TCRdb to between 2016 and 2019). As for the study more broadly: According to a later analysis, the roughly 120 validation repertoires were produced on the same platform as the approximately 620 repertoires of the first cohort. The study aimed to test whether signatures of past pathogen exposure could be identified by cataloging public T cell receptors. A separate validation cohort of 100 to 150 different subjects was used in addition to the approximately 700-subject first cohort. To predict cytomegalovirus infection status, the study combined high-throughput TCR immunosequencing, statistical association of individual TCRs with disease status, and machine learning. What the work shows at the level of the full study, not this receptor alone: Subsequent analysis determined that TCRs grouped into clusters in the first cohort also showed a tendency toward co-occurrence across the 90 to 150 validation repertoires, and 94% of cluster scores exceeded 0. A total of roughly 160 TCR beta chains were listed by the study as associated with cytomegalovirus. Across donors, most TCR sequences were observed very rarely, whereas some public TCRs were present in many individuals. A few of the identified cytomegalovirus-associated TCR beta chains were confirmed in vitro to be specific for cytomegalovirus antigens. The authors suggested that the approach could potentially be extended to other disease states and immunological phenotypes. The classifier was reported to diagnose cytomegalovirus status with high specificity and sensitivity in both the original cohort and the validation cohort. The validation cohort had no HLA typing available for a later analysis, so co-occurrence within that cohort was assessed over all 120 or so repertoires.

The donors were included in the validation cohort of 130 or so subjects, a group kept apart from the roughly 700-subject first cohort. Libraries were made using the immunoSEQ multiplex PCR assay. Regarding the original processing steps: To diagnose cytomegalovirus status from the catalog of TCR beta chain sequences, a statistical classification framework was built. The table comes from immuneACCESS by way of TCRdb, which keeps in-frame sequences with V and J called. Part of the clones is missing from these tables; in studies checked, under half for an unresolved V gene and the rest for unknown reasons. The D gene and trimming were derived from the DNA, and the V and J assignments and clone size from that table. This sample gives more than 95,000 clones in total; less than 90% of them show up just once. The ten largest account for around 4.5% of the sample.

This sequence uses TRBV5-1 and TRBJ1-2; too little of a D gene remains to name it. The sequenced sample was PBMCs. The sequence derives from a man aged 18-30 years in good health and CMV-seropositive. The DNA sequence is given as TGCGCCAGCAGCTCCGCGACGGATAGCCTCTATGGCTACACCTTC. The resulting protein is CASSSATDSLYGYTF.